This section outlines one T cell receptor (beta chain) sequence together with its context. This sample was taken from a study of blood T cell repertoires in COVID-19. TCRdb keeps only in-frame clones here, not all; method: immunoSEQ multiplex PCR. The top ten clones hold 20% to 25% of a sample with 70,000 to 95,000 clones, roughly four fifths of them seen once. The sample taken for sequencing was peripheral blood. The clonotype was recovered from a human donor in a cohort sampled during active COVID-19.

The CDR3 bases are TGTGCCAGCAGCATCACTAGCGGACCAGGCACAGATACGCAGTATTTT. This gives the protein CASSITSGPGTDTQYF. The chain recombines TRBV7-2 with TRBJ2-3; 8 nucleotides align to TRBD2. Germline V gene lookup returns CDR1 SGHTA and CDR2 FQGNSA. This CDR3 comprises 16 residues. Losses at the gene ends were 5 bases for V and 1 base for J; bases not matched to a gene: 8.